Listed below are T cell receptor beta chains from one sample, sequenced in a study of blood T cell repertoires in COVID-19. Profiled with immunoSEQ multiplex PCR; TCRdb holds only in-frame clones, not every one. The table shows hundreds of thousands of clones, with around nine tenths occurring only once. Source material: PBMCs or T cells enriched from blood (not recorded which). These receptors originate from a woman in her thirties or forties who had recovered from COVID-19. CDR3s include the opening cysteine and the closing phenylalanine or tryptophan. The D gene is left open where the match is weak. Size tells how often a clone was seen (once, few, many) or the class of an expanded clone, and some rows leave it out.

clone size: NA; D gene: TRBD2; J gene: TRBJ2-1; V gene: TRBV5-5; CDR3 DNA: TGTGCCAGCAGCTTGGCGGGAGGGAGCTCCTACAATGAGCAGTTCTTC; CDR3 protein: CASSLAGGSSYNEQFF
clone size: NA; D gene: TRBD2; J gene: TRBJ2-1; V gene: TRBV19; CDR3 DNA: TGTGCCAGTAACCCTCGGGTCCTAGCGGGGCCGAGCTCCTACAATGAGCAGTTCTTC; CDR3 protein: CASNPRVLAGPSSYNEQFF
clone size: NA; D gene: NA; J gene: TRBJ2-7; V gene: TRBV6-5; CDR3 DNA: TGTGCCAGCAGTTACGACACCGAGCAGTACTTC; CDR3 protein: CASSYDTEQYF
clone size: many; D gene: TRBD2; J gene: TRBJ2-2; V gene: TRBV5-1; CDR3 DNA: TGCGCCAGCAGCTTTAGCGGGGCCCACACCGGGGAGCTGTTTTTT; CDR3 protein: CASSFSGAHTGELFF
clone size: NA; D gene: NA; J gene: TRBJ2-5; V gene: TRBV4-1; CDR3 DNA: TGCGCCAGCAGCCAAGGGGGACAACAGGAGACCCAGTACTTC; CDR3 protein: CASSQGGQQETQYF
clone size: NA; D gene: TRBD2; J gene: TRBJ2-1; V gene: TRBV7-8; CDR3 DNA: TGTGCCAGCAGCCTTAGAGGGGGACTAGGGAGCGGGAATGAGCAGTTCTTC; CDR3 protein: CASSLRGGLGSGNEQFF
clone size: NA; D gene: NA; J gene: TRBJ2-1; V gene: TRBV19; CDR3 DNA: TGTGCCAGTAAGGGTCTCCAAGGGAGCTCCTACAATGAGCAGTTCTTC; CDR3 protein: CASKGLQGSSYNEQFF
clone size: NA; D gene: NA; J gene: TRBJ2-1; V gene: TRBV18; CDR3 DNA: TGTGCCAGCTCACCAGCAGGTAACTCCTACAATGAGCAGTTCTTC; CDR3 protein: CASSPAGNSYNEQFF
clone size: few; D gene: NA; J gene: TRBJ1-3; V gene: TRBV7-6; CDR3 DNA: TGTGCCAGCAGCTCTGGGCGAGGAAACACCATATATTTT; CDR3 protein: CASSSGRGNTIYF
clone size: NA; D gene: TRBD2; J gene: TRBJ2-2; V gene: TRBV4-3; CDR3 DNA: TGCGCCAGCAGCCAAGCCTGGGCGGGAGGCGGAACCGGGGAGCTGTTTTTT; CDR3 protein: CASSQAWAGGGTGELFF
clone size: NA; D gene: NA; J gene: TRBJ2-1; V gene: TRBV24-1; CDR3 DNA: TGTGCCACCAGTAATCGCAGCTCCTACAATGAGCAGTTCTTC; CDR3 protein: CATSNRSSYNEQFF
clone size: NA; D gene: NA; J gene: TRBJ2-1; V gene: TRBV19; CDR3 DNA: TGTGCCAGTAGTATAAACCTAGTTTACAATGAGCAGTTCTTC; CDR3 protein: CASSINLVYNEQFF
clone size: NA; D gene: NA; J gene: TRBJ2-1; V gene: TRBV12-2; CDR3 DNA: TGTGCAAGTCGCCTTTACAATGAGCAGTTCTTC; CDR3 protein: CASRLYNEQFF
clone size: NA; D gene: NA; J gene: TRBJ2-1; V gene: TRBV6-2/TRBV6-3; CDR3 DNA: TGTGCCAGCAGTAGTCCCGGGACTCCCTATGAGCAGTTCTTC; CDR3 protein: CASSSPGTPYEQFF
clone size: NA; D gene: NA; J gene: TRBJ1-2; V gene: TRBV3-1/TRBV3-2; CDR3 DNA: TGTGCCAGCAGCCAAGCAGGGAATGGCTACACCTTC; CDR3 protein: CASSQAGNGYTF
clone size: NA; D gene: TRBD1; J gene: TRBJ1-2; V gene: TRBV20-1; CDR3 DNA: TGCAGTGCTAGTCGGACAGGGTCGAACTATGGCTACACCTTC; CDR3 protein: CSASRTGSNYGYTF
clone size: NA; D gene: NA; J gene: TRBJ1-1; V gene: TRBV5-1; CDR3 DNA: TGCGCCAGCAGCTTGGGGAGAACTGAAGCTTTCTTT; CDR3 protein: CASSLGRTEAFF
clone size: NA; D gene: NA; J gene: TRBJ1-6; V gene: TRBV11-3; CDR3 DNA: TGTGCCAGCAGCTTCAACGGACAGTCACCCCTCCACTTT; CDR3 protein: CASSFNGQSPLHF
clone size: NA; D gene: NA; J gene: TRBJ2-5; V gene: TRBV28; CDR3 DNA: TGTGCCAGCAGTTCGCCCACAGGGAGACAAGAGACCCAGTACTTC; CDR3 protein: CASSSPTGRQETQYF
clone size: NA; D gene: TRBD2; J gene: TRBJ2-5; V gene: TRBV2; CDR3 DNA: TGTGCCAGCAGACCGGGACTAGCGGGGAGAGAGACCCAGTACTTC; CDR3 protein: CASRPGLAGRETQYF
clone size: NA; D gene: TRBD1; J gene: TRBJ1-2; V gene: TRBV5-4; CDR3 DNA: TGTGCCAGCAGCTTGAGGTTTCAGGGGGCAGGAGGGGGCTACACCTTC; CDR3 protein: CASSLRFQGAGGGYTF
clone size: NA; D gene: NA; J gene: TRBJ1-1; V gene: TRBV7-3; CDR3 DNA: TGTGCCAGCAGCTTCACGGGGGGCAGTGTTACGAACACTGAAGCTTTCTTT; CDR3 protein: CASSFTGGSVTNTEAFF
clone size: NA; D gene: NA; J gene: TRBJ1-3; V gene: TRBV6-5; CDR3 DNA: TGTGCCTCAGGGGCAAACTCTGGAAACACCATATATTTT; CDR3 protein: CASGANSGNTIYF
clone size: NA; D gene: TRBD2; J gene: TRBJ2-1; V gene: TRBV7-2; CDR3 DNA: TGTGCCAGCAGCGGAATGAGCGGGAGAGGTTCCTACAATGAGCAGTTCTTC; CDR3 protein: CASSGMSGRGSYNEQFF
clone size: NA; D gene: NA; J gene: TRBJ2-3; V gene: TRBV12-3/TRBV12-4; CDR3 DNA: TGTGCCAGTGCTCTAACAGATACGCAGTATTTT; CDR3 protein: CASALTDTQYF
clone size: NA; D gene: TRBD2; J gene: TRBJ2-5; V gene: TRBV7-2; CDR3 DNA: TGTGCCAGCAGCCAAAGTACTAGCGGGGGGCAAGAGACCCAGTACTTC; CDR3 protein: CASSQSTSGGQETQYF
clone size: NA; D gene: TRBD2; J gene: TRBJ2-2; V gene: TRBV28; CDR3 DNA: TGTGCCACCTCCCCGGGACTAGCGCGGAAGGGGGGGGAGCTGTTTTTT; CDR3 protein: CATSPGLARKGGELFF
clone size: NA; D gene: TRBD1; J gene: TRBJ1-2; V gene: TRBV10-3; CDR3 DNA: TGTGCCATCAGTGAGTCTCAGGACAGGCAAGGCTACACCTTC; CDR3 protein: CAISESQDRQGYTF
clone size: NA; D gene: NA; J gene: TRBJ2-5; V gene: TRBV7-7; CDR3 DNA: TGTGCTAGCAGCTTAGGCGGGACAGATCAAGAGACCCAGTACTTC; CDR3 protein: CASSLGGTDQETQYF
clone size: NA; D gene: TRBD1; J gene: TRBJ2-7; V gene: TRBV11-3; CDR3 DNA: TGTGCCAGCAGCTTAGCCCGGGGACAGAGAGAAGCCTACGAGCAGTACTTC; CDR3 protein: CASSLARGQREAYEQYF
clone size: once; D gene: NA; J gene: TRBJ2-7; V gene: TRBV13; CDR3 DNA: TGTGCCAGCAGCCAAGACAGGACCTACGAGCAGTACTTC; CDR3 protein: CASSQDRTYEQYF
clone size: NA; D gene: TRBD2; J gene: TRBJ2-5; V gene: TRBV19; CDR3 DNA: TGTGCCAGTAGTACCGCGCCTTGGGGGGGGATCGAGACCCAGTACTTC; CDR3 protein: CASSTAPWGGIETQYF
clone size: NA; D gene: NA; J gene: TRBJ2-5; V gene: TRBV28; CDR3 DNA: TGTGCCAGCAGTCCCCAGGCGCGCATAGAGACCCAGTACTTC; CDR3 protein: CASSPQARIETQYF
clone size: NA; D gene: TRBD1; J gene: TRBJ2-4; V gene: TRBV14; CDR3 DNA: TGTGCCAGCAGCCACTTGGACAGGGCCAACATTCAGTACTTC; CDR3 protein: CASSHLDRANIQYF
clone size: NA; D gene: TRBD2; J gene: TRBJ2-3; V gene: TRBV4-1; CDR3 DNA: TGCGCCAGCAGCCAAGAGGAACTAGCGGGAGCGCATACGCAGTATTTT; CDR3 protein: CASSQEELAGAHTQYF
clone size: NA; D gene: TRBD2; J gene: TRBJ2-5; V gene: TRBV19; CDR3 DNA: TGTGCCAGTTCGGGGGGGCAAGAGACCCAGTACTTC; CDR3 protein: CASSGGQETQYF
clone size: NA; D gene: TRBD2; J gene: TRBJ2-7; V gene: TRBV7-7; CDR3 DNA: TGTGCTAGCAGCTTAAGCCTAGCGGGAGAGGTCTCCTACGAGCAGTACTTC; CDR3 protein: CASSLSLAGEVSYEQYF
clone size: NA; D gene: TRBD1; J gene: TRBJ2-7; V gene: TRBV7-9; CDR3 DNA: TGTGCCAGCAGCTCTAACGGGACAGTGCTACGGGAGCAGTACTTC; CDR3 protein: CASSSNGTVLREQYF
clone size: NA; D gene: TRBD2; J gene: TRBJ2-5; V gene: TRBV5-1; CDR3 DNA: TGCGCCAGCAGCTCGGTGGATAGCGGGGGGGTCCAAGAGACCCAGTACTTC; CDR3 protein: CASSSVDSGGVQETQYF
clone size: NA; D gene: TRBD2; J gene: TRBJ2-1; V gene: TRBV3-1/TRBV3-2; CDR3 DNA: TGTGCCAGCAGCCCCAACCTAGCGGGAGTTGGGAATGAGCAGTTCTTC; CDR3 protein: CASSPNLAGVGNEQFF
clone size: NA; D gene: TRBD1; J gene: TRBJ2-7; V gene: TRBV9; CDR3 DNA: TGTGCCAGCAGCGGAGGGACAGGGGGCCTCTACGAGCAGTACTTC; CDR3 protein: CASSGGTGGLYEQYF
clone size: NA; D gene: NA; J gene: TRBJ1-1; V gene: TRBV6-2/TRBV6-3; CDR3 DNA: TGTGCCAGCAGCCAGGGGTGGGGTTTGGACACTGAAGCTTTCTTT; CDR3 protein: CASSQGWGLDTEAFF